What follows is one T cell receptor (beta chain) and its context. No antigen is known for it. The assay was carried out at the deep level. The repertoire was sequenced with immunoSEQ multiplex PCR; TCRdb's copy has only in-frame clones and lacks some. The sample lists around 1.9 million clones; 85% to 95% were seen once. Germline loops: CDR1 MDHEN, CDR2 SYDVKM. Trimming took 6 bases from V and 2 from J; bases not matched to a gene: 11. This CDR3 has 16 residues. This entry belongs to a study of shared clonotypes between healthy human individuals. Naivety among CD8 cells was defined by CD45RO negativity and positive CCR7 selection, thereby excluding terminally differentiated effector memory CD45RA+ cells. Findings of the study overall: The four-donor shared clonotypes exceeded non-shared clonotypes in generation probability, with non-shared ones scoring lower. Researchers found naive subsets generally carried larger estimated richness than memory subsets.

The chain links TRBV28 to TRBJ2-3; 7 nucleotides line up with TRBD2. The material sequenced was naive CD8+ T cells from PBMCs. The TCR comes from a young man in good health. Some clones in this sample may be carry-over from other donors' samples. CDR3 sequence (DNA): TGTGCCAGCAGCTCACTCGCTAGCGGATACACAGATACGCAGTATTTT. Amino acid sequence: CASSSLASGYTDTQYF.